Each of the 27 T cell receptor beta chains below was sequenced from the same sample in a study of response to subunit inactivated influenza vaccine. TCRdb processed the RT-PCR reads anew with MiXCR; each CDR3 protein has one entry. The data show around 790,000 distinct CDR3 sequences, about 20% seen once. The source was PBMCs from blood, collected about 5 days after vaccination. All receptors derive from a man aged 50-59 years who received an inactivated influenza vaccine.

The V gene is TRBV7-3, the J gene TRBJ2-1; D tentatively fits TRBD1 or TRBD2 (5 bases each). Germline CDR1 and CDR2: SGHTA and FQGTGA. CDR3 length: 16 residues. The ends were cut back, 1 base at V and 7 bases at J, with 17 bases in the middle. CDR3 in DNA: TGTGCCAGCAGCTTAAGGTCTAGCCTCGAGGGGAATGAGCAGTTCTTC. It specifies CASSLRSSLEGNEQFF.

At least ten counts were recorded for this clonotype. At one end, the junction sequence differs from germline, possibly due to a read error. This chain links TRBV5-1 with TRBJ2-1; D possibly corresponds to TRBD1 (6 bases). The CDR3 consists of 15 residues. Germline CDR1 and CDR2: SGHRS and YFSETQ. CDR3 sequence reads: CASSLEQGSYNEQFF. In DNA, the CDR3 is TGTGCCAGCAGTTTAGAACAGGGTTCCTACAATGAGCAGTTCTTC.

The chain has TRBV10-3 and TRBJ1-6; D unclear. The CDR3 sequence is 16 residues long. Germline values: CDR1 ENHRY, CDR2 SYGVKD. Trimming took off 6 bases at V and 0 bases at J, with 12 bases between the two ends. In nucleotides, the CDR3 is TGTGCCATCAGCGCAGAAGCAAGCTCCTATAATTCACCCCTCCACTTT. Translation: CAISAEASSYNSPLHF.

This clonotype was observed a handful of times. The rearrangement joins TRBV11-2 to TRBJ2-7; D unresolved. Germline V lookup: CDR1 SGHAT, CDR2 FQNNGV. V was trimmed by 6 bases and J by 6 bases, leaving 18 bases between them. The length of the CDR3 is 14 residues. The CDR3: CASRDATLRSEQYF. CDR3 coding DNA: TGTGCCAGCAGAGACGCGACTCTCAGGAGCGAGCAGTACTTC.

V and J are TRBV20-1 and TRBJ2-3, with 7 bases that match TRBD2. The ends lost 7 bases at V and 6 bases at J; junction bases unmatched: 10. The germline V gene has CDR1 DFQATT and CDR2 SNEGSKA (reference sequence). This CDR3 spans 13 amino acids. The chain's CDR3 is CSGTRGGDDTQYF. CDR3 DNA sequence: TGCAGTGGGACTAGGGGTGGGGATGATACGCAGTATTTT.

CDR3 in amino acids: CSAAEGRYNEQFF. As DNA, the CDR3 is TGCAGTGCTGCGGAGGGACGGTACAATGAGCAGTTCTTC. The chain uses TRBV20-1 and TRBJ2-1, with D tentatively TRBD2 (6 bases). CDR1 DFQATT and CDR2 SNEGSKA come from the germline V gene (reference sequence). Deletions cut 5 bases from V and 4 bases from J, with 12 bases between. CDR3 size: 13 residues.

This clonotype was seen a handful of times. The rearrangement links TRBV12-3 or TRBV12-4 to TRBJ2-2; 11 bases agree with TRBD2. This CDR3 comprises 16 residues. V gave up 6 bases and J gave up 3 bases; unmatched junction bases: 6. CDR3 nucleotide sequence: TGTGCCAGCAGGCGAACTAGCGGGAGTGACACCGGGGAGCTGTTTTTT. Protein sequence: CASRRTSGSDTGELFF.

This clonotype showed up many times. The V gene is TRBV20-1, the J gene TRBJ2-5; 7 positions match TRBD2. The ends lost 2 bases at V and 5 bases at J; junction bases unmatched: 17. The length of the CDR3 is 17 residues. CDR1 DFQATT and CDR2 SNEGSKA come from the germline V gene (reference sequence). The CDR3, as DNA: TGCAGTGCTAGATGGCCCTCCATCGGGGGGATTATGGAGACCCAGTACTTC. Encoded protein: CSARWPSIGGIMETQYF.

The V and J genes are TRBV3-1 and TRBJ2-5, with 8 positions matching TRBD2. J gave up 10 bases and V 1 base, and 5 bases lay outside the gene matches. The CDR3 spans 13 residues. Germline V gene data show CDR1 as LGHDT and CDR2 as YNNKEL (reference sequence). The CDR3 bases are TGTGCCAGCAGCCAAGTTCGGGAGGGTTTCCAGTACTTC. This codes for CASSQVREGFQYF.

This clonotype has only one observation. The chain employs TRBV6-2 or TRBV6-3 and TRBJ1-3, with D unresolved. CDR1 MNHEY and CDR2 SVGEGT come from the germline V gene. CDR3 length equals 15 residues. Deletions cut 2 bases from V and 0 bases from J, with 8 bases between. CDR3 protein: CASSYPGSSGNTIYF. CDR3 nucleotide sequence: TGTGCCAGCAGTTACCCCGGGAGCTCTGGAAACACCATATATTTT.

The rearrangement joins TRBV7-2 to TRBJ2-7, with 13 nucleotides matching TRBD2. The CDR3 sequence is 16 residues long. J gave up 7 bases and V 5 bases, and 11 bases lay outside the gene matches. Germline V gene sequence: CDR1 SGHTA, CDR2 FQGNSA. The CDR3 region is CASSQGGLAGRTEQYF. The CDR3 DNA reads as TGTGCCAGCAGCCAGGGGGGACTAGCGGGGAGAACGGAGCAGTACTTC.

This chain links TRBV7-2 with TRBJ2-7, with a weak D call TRBD2 (6 bases). V dropped 2 bases and J dropped 2 bases, with 13 bases sitting between them. The CDR3 extends over 15 amino acids. Germline loops: CDR1 SGHTA, CDR2 FQGNSA. The CDR3 DNA sequence: TGTGCCAGCAGCTTAAGGGGAGGCATAACCTACGAGCAGTACTTC. This encodes CASSLRGGITYEQYF.

The CDR3 bases are TGTGCCAGCAGTTACGGCCCACCCGGTGGTGGAAACACCATATATTTT. It specifies CASSYGPPGGGNTIYF. The chain links TRBV6-5 to TRBJ1-3, with D hard to call. V lost 2 bases to trimming and J lost 3 bases, with 14 bases between them. The CDR3 covers 16 residues. Germline CDR1 is MNHEY and CDR2 is SVGAGI.

This CDR3 is CASSPGQGAHLSTDTQYF. CDR3 nucleotides: TGTGCCAGCAGCCCGGGACAGGGGGCCCACCTTAGCACAGATACGCAGTATTTT. The rearrangement links TRBV12-3 or TRBV12-4 to TRBJ2-3; TRBD1 aligns across 12 bases. The CDR3 is made up of 18 amino acids. Trimming cost V 6 bases and J 0 bases; bases outside gene matches: 10.

The J gene is TRBJ1-2, the V gene TRBV4-2; the match to TRBD1 covers 10 bases. V shed 4 bases, J shed 4 bases, and the junction held 3 bases outside the gene matches. This CDR3 contains 14 residues. Germline-derived CDR1 and CDR2 are LGHNA and YNFKEQ. The CDR3 protein is CASSRGQGGYGYTF. Written as DNA, the CDR3 is TGTGCCAGCAGCCGAGGACAGGGGGGCTATGGCTACACCTTC.

This clonotype was observed a handful of times. The genes are TRBV6-5 and TRBJ2-7; 7 bases map to TRBD1. The V segment lost 0 bases and the J segment 0 bases; nucleotides outside the gene matches: 2. CDR1 is MNHEY, CDR2 SVGAGI, per germline. This CDR3 has 15 amino acids. The CDR3 protein is CASSYSGQASYEQYF. Here the CDR3 DNA reads TGTGCCAGCAGTTACTCTGGACAGGCCTCCTACGAGCAGTACTTC.

The count of this clonotype is one. This rearrangement joins TRBV5-6 to TRBJ2-6; D gene ambiguous. There are 15 residues in the CDR3. V lost 5 bases, J lost 4 bases, and 13 bases lay in between. Per germline, CDR1 SGHDT and CDR2 YYEEEE. The CDR3 DNA is TGTGCCAGCAGTTATGTTGGTCAGGGGGCCAACGTCCTGACTTTC. This gives the protein CASSYVGQGANVLTF.

The V call is TRBV20-1, the J call TRBJ2-5; possible D gene TRBD1, 5 bases. The CDR3 has 16 amino acids. Trimming removed 3 bases at V and 1 base at J, with 18 bases between. CDR1 and CDR2 (germline): DFQATT, SNEGSKA (reference sequence). The CDR3 DNA is TGCAGTGCTAGGGCTGGCGTGGGGCGCATCCAAGAGACCCAGTACTTC. Translation: CSARAGVGRIQETQYF.

V and J are TRBV12-3 or TRBV12-4 and TRBJ2-1, with TRBD2 matching over 10 bases. The trim removed 2 bases at V and 8 bases at J, leaving 6 bases unmatched. CDR3 length: 15 residues. This chain's CDR3 is CASSLSGGAFDEQFF. DNA of the CDR3: TGTGCCAGCAGTTTAAGCGGGGGGGCCTTCGATGAGCAGTTCTTC.

This clonotype turned up a few times. This chain joins TRBV5-1 and TRBJ1-1; 8 nucleotides match TRBD1. CDR1 is SGHRS and CDR2 is YFSETQ in the germline V gene. The length of the CDR3 is 13 residues. J was trimmed by 6 bases and V by 3 bases; bases with no gene match: 4. As DNA, the CDR3 is TGCGCCAGCAGCTCGACAGGGGAAGCTGAAGCTTTCTTT. This gives the protein CASSSTGEAEAFF.

At least ten counts were recorded for this clonotype. The J gene is TRBJ2-2, the V gene TRBV11-2, with D unclear. The CDR3 totals 13 residues. Trimming took 5 bases from V and 5 from J, leaving 9 bases between them. Germline values: CDR1 SGHAT, CDR2 FQNNGV. In DNA form, the CDR3 reads TGTGCCAGCAGCGTAGGAGTGACCGGGGAGCTGTTTTTT. This codes for CASSVGVTGELFF.

This clonotype was counted a few times. V and J are TRBV20-1 and TRBJ1-2; 9 bases are shared with TRBD1. The CDR3 has 16 amino acids. Germline V lookup: CDR1 DFQATT, CDR2 SNEGSKA (reference sequence). V dropped 4 bases and J dropped 0; count of bases not matched to a gene: 9. This chain's CDR3 is CSAKDRGPLTNYGYTF. CDR3 sequence (DNA): TGCAGTGCTAAGGACAGGGGACCCCTTACTAACTATGGCTACACCTTC.

This clonotype was counted between two and nine times. The chain carries TRBV20-1 and TRBJ2-3; D remains unclear. The V end lost 5 bases, the J end lost 4 bases, and 16 bases lay between the germline ends. Per germline, CDR1 DFQATT and CDR2 SNEGSKA (reference sequence). The CDR3 loop spans 14 amino acids. The CDR3 region has the DNA TGCAGTGCTCTCGGAGAAGGGTCGGCAGATACGCAGTATTTT. Protein product: CSALGEGSADTQYF.

There are a few counts of this clonotype. The CDR3 DNA reads TGTGCCAGCAGCGGAGCGGGTTGGGGCACTGAAGCTTTCTTT. Amino acids: CASSGAGWGTEAFF. The gene calls are TRBV7-2 and TRBJ1-1; D not certain. The CDR3 contains 14 residues. V was clipped by 5 bases and J by 4 bases, with 14 bases between them. Germline lookup yields CDR1 SGHTA and CDR2 FQGNSA.

The chain uses TRBV11-3 and TRBJ2-1; D is ambiguous. With 4 bases removed from V and 8 bases from J, the gap between germline ends came to 15 bases. The CDR3 has 14 residues. Germline V gene sequence: CDR1 SGHNT, CDR2 YENEEA. Here the CDR3 reads CASSSEVRRDEQFF. The CDR3 DNA follows: TGTGCCAGCAGCTCTGAGGTTCGCCGCGATGAGCAGTTCTTC.

The V and J genes are TRBV7-6 and TRBJ2-7; 8 nucleotides agree with TRBD2. CDR1 and CDR2 from the germline V gene are SGHVS and FNYEAQ. V dropped 0 bases and J dropped 6; count of bases not matched to a gene: 1. This CDR3 region has 13 residues. The CDR3 DNA is TGTGCCAGCAGCTTAGCAGCGGGGGCCGAGCAGTACTTC. It yields the protein CASSLAAGAEQYF.

The genes are TRBV12-3 or TRBV12-4 and TRBJ2-7, with D unresolved. Trimming cost V 8 bases and J 7 bases, with 18 bases left between them. The CDR3 totals 13 residues. The CDR3 nucleotides read TGTGCCAGCGGCCTAAGACCTCGGGCAGAGCAGTACTTC. Protein sequence: CASGLRPRAEQYF.